The TCR beta chain under discussion was sequenced for a study of blood T cell repertoires in COVID-19. Study-level background: T cells, B-cell-depleted T cells, or PBMCs supplied cDNA or gDNA.

Authors' analysis steps: Counts of nucleated cells, estimated from reference gene primer amplification, were obtained. Profiling relied on immunoSEQ multiplex PCR, and the TCRdb table lists in-frame clones only, not all of them. D and trimming come from the DNA, and the V and J calls and clone size come from that table. The sample shows roughly 200,000 clones, over 70% of them seen only once. While infection was still active, Seattle patients were enrolled and then followed longitudinally. The TCR comes from a woman between 35 and 50 years old with COVID-19, enrolled during active disease. Sequenced input: peripheral blood.

The CDR3 bases are TGTGCCAGCAGCTTGACAGGAATACGCACTGAAGCTTTCTTT. Its protein product is CASSLTGIRTEAFF. The chain has TRBV6-5 and TRBJ1-1; weak D call: TRBD1 (6 bases). The V gene lost 6 bases and the J gene lost 4 bases, with 15 bases spanning the gap. The CDR3 has 14 residues. The V gene's germline CDR1 is MNHEY and CDR2 SVGAGI.